The rows below give T cell receptor beta chains drawn from one sample of a study of cytomegalovirus exposure and HLA in healthy donors. Libraries were prepared by immunoSEQ multiplex PCR; TCRdb keeps only in-frame clonotypes and omits some of them. Among 200,000 to 250,000 clones listed, 75% to 85% were seen once. The sequencing input was PBMCs. These receptors were collected from a woman aged 40 to 50 in good health and CMV-seronegative. Each CDR3 is given with its conserved first and last residue. Each record gives: clone size, D gene, J gene, V gene, CDR3 protein, CDR3 DNA. A D gene is named only where the DNA matches it firmly. Clone sizes are given selectively: once, few, many, or a class where the clone is expanded.

>NA|NA|TRBJ1-2|TRBV11-1
CASSPMGAPNYGYTF
TGTGCCAGCAGCCCCATGGGAGCTCCTAACTATGGCTACACCTTC
>NA|NA|TRBJ1-1|TRBV5-8
CASSLAPGAPEAFF
TGTGCCAGCAGCTTGGCTCCAGGGGCCCCTGAAGCTTTCTTT
>NA|TRBD2|TRBJ2-5|TRBV9
CASSVDPTSGRETQYF
TGTGCCAGCAGCGTAGACCCGACTAGCGGGAGGGAGACCCAGTACTTC
>NA|NA|TRBJ2-7|TRBV30
CAWRPGTYEQYF
TGTGCCTGGCGCCCGGGGACCTACGAGCAGTACTTC
>NA|NA|TRBJ2-1|TRBV5-1
CASRWAGSSYNEQFF
TGCGCCAGCAGATGGGCGGGGAGCTCCTACAATGAGCAGTTCTTC
>NA|NA|TRBJ2-5|TRBV7-9
CASSATGSAETQYF
TGTGCCAGCAGCGCCACGGGTTCGGCGGAGACCCAGTACTTC
>NA|NA|TRBJ2-3|TRBV5-1
CASGAASTDTQYF
TGCGCCAGCGGGGCGGCTAGCACAGATACGCAGTATTTT
>NA|TRBD2|TRBJ2-1|TRBV10-3
CAISDPRGGEGHNEQFF
TGTGCCATCAGTGATCCCCGAGGAGGGGAGGGCCACAATGAGCAGTTCTTC
>few|TRBD2|TRBJ2-7|TRBV15
CATSILTGTIAYEQYF
TGTGCCACCAGCATCCTTACCGGGACTATTGCCTACGAGCAGTACTTC
>NA|NA|TRBJ1-5|TRBV30
CAWSERLGNQPQHF
TGTGCCTGGAGCGAGAGGTTAGGCAATCAGCCCCAGCATTTT
>NA|TRBD2|TRBJ2-1|TRBV6-1
CASSDILAGVGEQFF
TGTGCCAGCAGTGACATACTAGCGGGAGTAGGTGAGCAGTTCTTC
>NA|NA|TRBJ1-2|TRBV27
CASSSAAGDWGYTF
TGTGCCAGCAGTTCCGCGGCCGGTGATTGGGGCTACACCTTC
>NA|NA|TRBJ2-3|TRBV7-9
CASSFNTDTQYF
TGTGCCAGCAGCTTTAACACAGATACGCAGTATTTT
>NA|TRBD2|TRBJ2-2|TRBV5-4
CASSAPSGGAGELFF
TGTGCCAGCAGCGCTCCCAGCGGGGGGGCCGGGGAGCTGTTTTTT
>NA|NA|TRBJ1-1|TRBV7-3
CSSSLSRGGRTEAFF
TGTTCCAGCAGCTTAAGTAGAGGGGGACGGACTGAAGCTTTCTTT
>once|TRBD2|TRBJ2-7|TRBV10-3
CAISEWVAGVPEQYF
TGTGCCATCAGTGAGTGGGTAGCGGGAGTACCCGAGCAGTACTTC
>NA|TRBD2|TRBJ2-1|TRBV7-6
CASSLEAGQALVFGTSGFF
TGTGCCAGCAGCTTAGAAGCGGGGCAGGCGCTTGTTTTTGGGACTAGCGGGTTCTTC
>NA|NA|TRBJ2-5|TRBV28
CASSLQIHQETQYF
TGTGCCAGCAGTTTGCAGATACACCAAGAGACCCAGTACTTC
>NA|TRBD1|TRBJ2-7|TRBV7-8
CASSFGTVSPYEQYF
TGTGCCAGCAGCTTTGGGACAGTGAGCCCCTACGAGCAGTACTTC
>NA|TRBD2|TRBJ2-5|TRBV27
CASSPIAGGSQETQYF
TGTGCCAGCAGTCCGATAGCGGGAGGCTCTCAAGAGACCCAGTACTTC
>NA|TRBD2|TRBJ2-1|TRBV6-4
CASSVAGLAGGNEQFF
TGTGCCAGCAGTGTAGCGGGACTAGCGGGAGGCAATGAGCAGTTCTTC
>NA|NA|TRBJ2-5|TRBV9
CASSGQPQETQYF
TGTGCCAGTTCCGGACAGCCCCAAGAGACCCAGTACTTC
>NA|TRBD2|TRBJ2-7|TRBV28
CAISGGLAGGGVSYEQYF
TGTGCCATCAGCGGGGGACTAGCGGGAGGAGGGGTCTCCTACGAGCAGTACTTC
>NA|NA|TRBJ1-1|TRBV10-3
CAIGGQLNTEAFF
TGTGCCATCGGAGGACAGTTGAACACTGAAGCTTTCTTT
>NA|NA|TRBJ1-4|TRBV7-9
CASSLLVGEEKLFF
TGTGCCAGCAGCTTATTGGTAGGGGAAGAAAAACTGTTTTTT
>NA|NA|TRBJ1-2|TRBV29-1
CSVETVKYYGYTF
TGCAGCGTTGAAACGGTGAAGTACTATGGCTACACCTTC
>NA|NA|TRBJ1-1|TRBV6-1
CASSDTGWTEAFF
TGTGCCAGCAGTGATACAGGATGGACTGAAGCTTTCTTT
>NA|TRBD1|TRBJ1-2|TRBV29-1
CSGLGQGRTGYTF
TGCAGCGGACTTGGACAGGGGAGAACCGGCTACACCTTC